Below are 27 T cell receptor beta chains sequenced from a single sample in a study of blood T cells in healthy people across ages. A second PCR, run for about 7 to 11 cycles, used a sample-barcoded 5' primer plus a J-beta primer mix. TCRdb re-analysed the 5' RACE reads in MiXCR, keeping a single row per CDR3 protein. The table shows fewer than 1.5 million distinct CDR3 sequences, with roughly 45% occurring only once. The source material was blood. The receptors come from a woman between 18 and 29 years old in good health.

This clonotype was seen a few times. The chain employs TRBV29-1 and TRBJ2-6, with a weak D call TRBD1 (5 bases). The length of the CDR3 is 13 residues. Germline CDR1 is SQVTM and CDR2 is ANQGSEA. Trimming stripped 6 bases from V and 4 bases from J, with 10 bases between. The CDR3, as DNA: TGCAGCGTGTGGACAAACGGGGCCAACGTCCTGACTTTC. This codes for CSVWTNGANVLTF.

This clonotype occurred a few times. The V call is TRBV6-6, the J call TRBJ1-5, with D possibly matching TRBD1 (5 bases). This CDR3 region has 12 residues. The germline CDR1 and CDR2 sequences are MNHNY and SVGAGI (reference sequence). Trimming left V 10 bases short and J 4 bases short, with 11 bases between. CDR3 sequence reads: CATGRVNQPQHF. DNA for the CDR3: TGTGCCACAGGCAGGGTGAATCAGCCCCAGCATTTT.

This clonotype has a count of ten or more. The chain combines TRBV3-1 with TRBJ2-1, with unresolved D. Trimming took off 0 bases at V and 8 bases at J, with 11 bases between the two ends. Germline loops: CDR1 LGHDT, CDR2 YNNKEL (reference sequence). This CDR3 is 14 amino acids long. CDR3: CASSQEGNEDEQFF. The CDR3 coding sequence is TGTGCCAGCAGCCAAGAGGGGAACGAGGATGAGCAGTTCTTC.

In its sample, this clonotype was seen a few times. The V gene is TRBV7-2, the J gene TRBJ2-2; 10 bases fit TRBD1. Germline lookup yields CDR1 SGHTA and CDR2 FQGNSA. V lost 3 bases to trimming and J lost 5 bases; unmatched junction nucleotides: 6. CDR3 length: 16 residues. CDR3 protein: CASSLRQGALTGELFF. In DNA, the CDR3 is TGTGCCAGCAGCTTGAGACAGGGGGCCCTGACCGGGGAGCTGTTTTTT.

This sequence joins TRBV15 and TRBJ2-1; possibly TRBD1 or TRBD2 for D (5 bases each). The CDR3 is 14 amino acids. The V and J ends lost 1 base and 4 bases respectively, with 8 bases between them. CDR1 is LNHNV and CDR2 is YYDKDF in the germline V gene (reference sequence). CDR3 nucleotide sequence: TGTGCCACCAGCAGAGCGGGGCGTTACAATGAGCAGTTCTTC. As protein: CATSRAGRYNEQFF.

This clonotype came up a few times. This sequence joins TRBV7-2 and TRBJ2-3; D unresolved. The V and J ends lost 1 base and 3 bases respectively, with 14 bases between them. Looked up from germline, CDR1 is SGHTA and CDR2 is FQGNSA. The CDR3 loop spans 16 amino acids. The CDR3 sequence: CASSLGRGRWTDTQYF. In DNA, the CDR3 is TGTGCCAGCAGCTTAGGGCGTGGAAGGTGGACAGATACGCAGTATTTT.

J is TRBJ1-6 and V is TRBV20-1; possible D gene TRBD1, 6 bases. V gave up 3 bases and J gave up 4 bases, with 16 bases separating them. The CDR3 has 16 amino acids. Germline values: CDR1 DFQATT, CDR2 SNEGSKA (reference sequence). This chain's CDR3 is CSASPGAGAYNSPLHF. CDR3 DNA sequence: TGCAGTGCTAGTCCCGGGGCAGGGGCGTATAATTCACCCCTCCACTTT.

The chain uses TRBV6-5 and TRBJ1-6; TRBD1 aligns across 8 bases. This CDR3 spans 14 amino acids. V trimming: 7 bases; J trimming: 7 bases; junction bases outside the gene matches: 6. CDR1 is MNHEY, CDR2 SVGAGI, per germline. CDR3 region: CASTPGQANSPLHF. CDR3 DNA sequence: TGTGCCAGCACACCGGGACAGGCAAATTCACCCCTCCACTTT.

This clonotype has a handful of counts. The genes are TRBV12-1 and TRBJ1-5. TRBV12-1 is tagged as a pseudogene. The CDR3 sequence is 16 residues long. The CDR3 coding sequence is TGTGCCAGCAGCTCCGGGACTCCAAATAGCAATCAGCCCCAGCATTTT. Amino acids: CASSSGTPNSNQPQHF.

CDR3 sequence reads: CASSLAGAGEAFF. CDR3 nucleotide sequence: TGTGCCAGCAGCTTAGCAGGGGCCGGTGAAGCTTTCTTT. The chain uses TRBV7-8 and TRBJ1-1, with D tentatively TRBD1 (5 bases). The CDR3 has 13 amino acids. From germline, CDR1 is SGHVS and CDR2 FQNEAQ. Trimming removed 0 bases at V and 7 bases at J, with 9 bases between.

J is TRBJ1-2 and V is TRBV21-1. TRBV21-1 is a pseudogene locus. CDR3 size: 16 residues. The CDR3, as DNA: TGTGCCAGCAGCAAAGGTGGGATTTGCTATAACTATGGCTACACCTTC. This sequence encodes CASSKGGICYNYGYTF.

The chain employs TRBV7-7 and TRBJ2-3, with 8 bases lining up with TRBD1. Germline-derived CDR1 and CDR2 are SSHAT and FNYEAQ (reference sequence). Trimming removed 4 bases from V and 4 bases from J; junction bases left unmatched: 4. CDR3 length: 14 amino acids. For the CDR3, the DNA is TGTGCCAGCAGCTCCTCGACAGGGGCAGATACGCAGTATTTT. Translation gives CASSSSTGADTQYF.

The chain is built from TRBV5-1 and TRBJ2-3, with 12 positions matching TRBD2. CDR3 length equals 14 residues. Germline CDR1 reads SGHRS; CDR2 reads YFSETQ. The trim removed 6 bases at V and 3 bases at J, leaving 2 bases unmatched. The CDR3 loop reads CASTSGGATDTQYF. The CDR3 DNA reads TGCGCCAGCACTAGCGGGGGGGCAACAGATACGCAGTATTTT.

This clonotype was found a few times. The J gene is TRBJ2-5, the V gene TRBV20-1; no definite D call. Germline CDR1 and CDR2: DFQATT and SNEGSKA (reference sequence). This CDR3 is built from 15 residues. The germline V and J ends were trimmed by 0 bases and 2 bases, with 13 bases remaining between them. CDR3 region: CSAREGLKVQETQYF. CDR3 bases: TGCAGTGCTAGAGAAGGGTTGAAGGTGCAAGAGACCCAGTACTTC.

This clonotype came up a few times. The V and J genes are TRBV6-6 and TRBJ1-1; no reliable D call. This CDR3 region has 14 residues. CDR1 and CDR2 (germline): MNHNY, SVGAGI (reference sequence). Trimming shortened V by 6 bases and J by 4 bases, and 15 bases separated the two germline ends. The CDR3 bases are TGTGCCAGCAGGGGAAGTGGGGAAAGCACTGAAGCTTTCTTT. Its translation: CASRGSGESTEAFF.

This chain links TRBV27 with TRBJ2-3, with D maybe TRBD1 (5 bases). Germline CDR1 is MNHEY and CDR2 is SMNVEV (reference sequence). Deletions cut 3 bases from V and 2 bases from J, with 6 bases between. The CDR3 sequence is 13 residues long. The chain's CDR3 is CASSFGHTDTQYF. In DNA form, the CDR3 reads TGTGCCAGCAGTTTTGGACACACAGATACGCAGTATTTT.

CDR3 sequence: CASSMSFTDTQYF. The DNA of the CDR3 is TGTGCCAGTAGTATGAGTTTCACAGATACGCAGTATTTT. The genes are TRBV19 and TRBJ2-3; D is ambiguous. V lost 3 bases and J lost 2, with 6 bases in between. In germline, CDR1 is LNHDA, CDR2 SQIVND (reference sequence). This CDR3 is built from 13 residues. The full variable domain, rest sourced from reference TRBV19 and TRBJ2-3, is DGGITQSPKYLFRKEGQNVTLSCEQNLNHDAMYWYRQDPGQGLRLIYYSQIVNDFQKGDIAEGYSVSREKKESFPLTVTSAQKNPTAFYLCASSMSFTDTQYFGPGTRLTVL.

The chain uses TRBV20-1 and TRBJ2-3; TRBD1 matches 9 bases. This CDR3 is 16 amino acids long. Germline-derived CDR1 and CDR2 are DFQATT and SNEGSKA (reference sequence). The V segment lost 3 bases and the J segment 6 bases; nucleotides outside the gene matches: 13. The CDR3, as DNA: TGCAGTGCTAGGAACCGGGACAGGGAAGTCACGGATACGCAGTATTTT. Its translation: CSARNRDREVTDTQYF.

This clonotype has only a few counts. The chain links TRBV2 to TRBJ2-5; D remains ambiguous. The better agreement between TRBJ2-7 and the DNA end casts doubt on the J call. This CDR3 region has 13 residues. Germline lookup yields CDR1 SNHLY and CDR2 FYNNEI. The CDR3 DNA is TGTGCCAGCAGTCAGGTTGTGAGTGACGAGCAGTACTTC. This encodes CASSQVVSDEQYF.

The V call is TRBV7-2, the J call TRBJ1-2, with 9 positions matching TRBD1. Germline CDR1 SGHTA, CDR2 FQGNSA. Trimming took 5 bases from V and 4 from J; bases not matched to a gene: 11. The CDR3 consists of 16 residues. Here the CDR3 reads CASSPQPGQGGYGYTF. As DNA, the CDR3 is TGTGCCAGCAGCCCACAACCGGGACAGGGCGGCTATGGCTACACCTTC. Full variable domain (rest looked up from reference TRBV7-2 and TRBJ1-2): GAGVSQSPSNKVTEKGKDVELRCDPISGHTALYWYRQSLGQGLEFLIYFQGNSAPDKSGLPSDRFSAERTGGSVSTLTIQRTQQEDSAVYLCASSPQPGQGGYGYTFGSGTRLTVV.

The chain joins TRBV6-4 to TRBJ2-7; 9 nucleotides align to TRBD1. Germline V gene data show CDR1 as MRHNA and CDR2 as SNTAGT. J gave up 2 bases and V 4 bases, and 6 bases lay outside the gene matches. The CDR3 runs 15 residues. The CDR3 is CASSAPDRGPYEQYF. The CDR3 bases are TGTGCCAGCAGTGCCCCGGACAGGGGCCCCTACGAGCAGTACTTC.

The rearrangement joins TRBV2 to TRBJ2-3; D gene unclear. CDR3 length: 14 residues. The V end lost 4 bases, the J end lost 0 bases, and 8 bases lay between the germline ends. The germline V gene encodes CDR1 SNHLY and CDR2 FYNNEI. In DNA form, the CDR3 reads TGTGCCAGCAGTGTCATGGGGAGCACAGATACGCAGTATTTT. Translation: CASSVMGSTDTQYF.

The chain couples TRBV20-1 to TRBJ1-6, with 7 bases identical to TRBD1. Germline V gives CDR1 DFQATT, CDR2 SNEGSKA (reference sequence). The CDR3 consists of 13 residues. V trimming: 3 bases; J trimming: 10 bases; junction bases outside the gene matches: 6. The CDR3 region has the DNA TGCAGTGCTAGCCGGGACAGTAAATCACCCCTCCACTTT. Its translation is CSASRDSKSPLHF.

This clonotype was detected a few times. The chain joins TRBV15 to TRBJ1-2; TRBD1 is a possible D gene (6 bases). The CDR3 runs 13 residues. V lost 8 bases to trimming and J lost 5 bases, with 15 bases between them. Germline lookup yields CDR1 LNHNV and CDR2 YYDKDF (reference sequence). The CDR3 DNA sequence: TGTGCCACCCAGCTCGGGGGGGCGTATGGCTACACCTTC. It yields the protein CATQLGGAYGYTF.

This clonotype was recorded only once. The V gene is TRBV19, the J gene TRBJ2-6; 11 bases match TRBD1. Looked up from germline, CDR1 is LNHDA and CDR2 is SQIVND (reference sequence). This CDR3 contains 20 residues. J was trimmed by 0 bases and V by 10 bases; bases with no gene match: 17. In DNA, the CDR3 is TGTGCCAACTCCTTCGGACAGGGGGCGCGAAAGAGCTCTGGGGCCAACGTCCTGACTTTC. Protein: CANSFGQGARKSSGANVLTF.

V and J are TRBV6-5 and TRBJ2-5; weak D call: TRBD1 (5 bases). The CDR3 covers 14 residues. Looked up from germline, CDR1 is MNHEY and CDR2 is SVGAGI. Trimming took 6 bases from V and 2 from J, leaving 13 bases between them. The CDR3 nucleotides are TGTGCCAGCAGACCCGGACAACTACAAGAGACCCAGTACTTC. This sequence encodes CASRPGQLQETQYF.

In this sample, this clonotype turned up a few times. A much larger clone sits a single nucleotide away, making a read error possible. The rearrangement joins TRBV12-3 or TRBV12-4 to TRBJ2-3; TRBD2 matches at 10 bases. The CDR3 totals 15 residues. The CDR3 DNA sequence: TGTGCCAGCAGTTCTAGCGGGGGTCCAACAGATGCGCAGTATTTT. Protein: CASSSSGGPTDAQYF.